This TCR beta chain was identified in a study of cytomegalovirus exposure and HLA in healthy donors. General study points: Reported results showed that the classifier diagnosed cytomegalovirus status with high specificity and sensitivity. Beyond CMV serostatus, there was no information to go on about immune exposure. One variant, a missense change in DCLRE1C, was linked in a later analysis to TCR beta V- and J-gene trimming.

Primers for the PCR totalled 60 Vbeta and 13 Jbeta. How the authors handled the data: Approximately 12 million of the 80 million or so unique TCR beta chains counted in a later analysis were shared. The table came from immunoSEQ multiplex PCR; TCRdb's copy has only in-frame clones and leaves some out. That table furnishes V, J and clone size, whereas the DNA furnished D and trimming. This table holds about 110,000 clones, roughly 80% found once. As concerns this clone: Its antigen is undetermined. At one end, the junction sequence differs from germline, possibly due to a read error.

The sequenced material came from PBMCs. The source is a man aged 25-40 years in good health and CMV-seropositive.

The CDR3 loop is CSSSFFVRVFETQYF. CDR3 DNA: TGTTCCAGCAGCTTTTTCGTCAGGGTATTCGAGACGCAGTATTTT. The V call is TRBV7-9, the J call TRBJ2-3; D might be TRBD1 (5 bases). Germline assignment: CDR1 SEHNR and CDR2 FQNEAQ (reference sequence). This CDR3 is 15 amino acids long.